The 18 T cell receptor beta chains below were found in one sample sequenced in a study of shared clonotypes between healthy human individuals (TCRdb year 2020). To prepare the library, the immunoSEQ multiplex PCR assay was applied. Sourced from immuneACCESS, this table was stored by TCRdb with only in-frame sequences that have V and J called. A share of the clones is absent; for the studies checked, an unresolved V gene accounts for under half, and the remainder has no known explanation. Within this sample are approximately 980,000 clones, with over 75% of them counted one time only. About 1.5% of the sample is in the top ten clones. Sequenced material: memory CD4+ T cells sorted from blood. The cell subset or site label of this sample denotes: CD45RA-negative fraction. These TCRs come from a man aged 18 to 30 in good health.

This chain connects TRBV29-1 to TRBJ1-2, with D unclear. The CDR3 is 12 residues long. The germline V gene encodes CDR1 SQVTM and CDR2 ANQGSEA. V was clipped by 6 bases and J by 2 bases, with 10 bases between them. CDR3 protein: CSVSGQNYGYTF. The CDR3 DNA is TGCAGCGTCTCCGGTCAGAACTATGGCTACACCTTC.

CDR3 in amino acids: CASSPQYEQYF. As DNA, the CDR3 is TGTGCCAGCTCACCCCAATACGAGCAGTACTTC. The V and J genes are TRBV18 and TRBJ2-7; D unclear. V was pared by 3 bases and J by 4 bases, with 4 bases between. Germline values: CDR1 KGHSH, CDR2 LQKENI. The CDR3 consists of 11 residues.

The rearrangement links TRBV15 to TRBJ2-5; 12 nucleotides agree with TRBD2. J gave up 5 bases and V 6 bases, and 1 base lay outside the gene matches. This CDR3 region has 13 residues. CDR1 and CDR2 from the germline V gene are LNHNV and YYDKDF (reference sequence). The CDR3 region is CATSTSGRETQYF. CDR3 DNA: TGTGCCACCAGTACTAGCGGGAGGGAGACCCAGTACTTC. Using reference TRBV15 and TRBJ2-5 for the parts outside the CDR3, the full variable domain is DAMVIQNPRYQVTQFGKPVTLSCSQTLNHNVMYWYQQKSSQAPKLLFHYYDKDFNNEADTPDNFQSRRPNTSFCFLDIRSPGLGDTAMYLCATSTSGRETQYFGPGTRLLVL.

Many counts were recorded for this clone. V gene TRBV6-7 combines with J gene TRBJ2-3, with TRBD2 identical over 10 bases. TRBV6-7 is flagged as an ORF with uncertain function. The V and J ends lost 0 bases and 4 bases, in that order; junction bases with no gene match: 16. This CDR3 spans 20 amino acids. CDR3 coding DNA: TGTGCCAGCAGTTACTCTAATTACGCCCCCGCTAGCGGGAGCTCAGATACGCAGTATTTT. Amino acids: CASSYSNYAPASGSSDTQYF.

The genes are TRBV27 and TRBJ2-2; 8 nucleotides align to TRBD2. Germline CDR1 reads MNHEY; CDR2 reads SMNVEV (reference sequence). The V and J ends lost 8 bases and 5 bases, in that order; junction bases with no gene match: 7. This CDR3 region has 14 residues. For the CDR3, the DNA is TGTGCCAGCGGACTTATAGCGGGGACCGGGGAGCTGTTTTTT. Protein sequence: CASGLIAGTGELFF.

The rearrangement joins TRBV6-5 to TRBJ1-3; D is uncertain. Looked up from germline, CDR1 is MNHEY and CDR2 is SVGAGI. The germline V and J ends were trimmed by 2 bases and 0 bases, with 11 bases remaining between them. The CDR3 runs to 16 residues. CDR3 coding DNA: TGTGCCAGCAGTTACGGACTTTGGGGCTCTGGAAACACCATATATTTT. This codes for CASSYGLWGSGNTIYF.

The chain is built from TRBV4-1 and TRBJ2-7; 7 nucleotides match TRBD1. Per germline, CDR1 MGHRA and CDR2 YSYEKL. V was clipped by 5 bases and J by 7 bases; unmatched bases: 14. This CDR3 has 15 amino acids. The CDR3, as DNA: TGCGCCAGCAGCTGGCGACAGGGATCCGGGGAGGAGCAGTACTTC. As protein: CASSWRQGSGEEQYF.

This chain joins TRBV6-5 and TRBJ1-1, with TRBD1 as a possible D gene (5 bases). The CDR3 is 13 residues long. V was clipped by 10 bases and J by 5 bases, with 17 bases between them. Germline assignment: CDR1 MNHEY and CDR2 SVGAGI. The CDR3 sequence is CATSRGRATEAFF. Written as DNA, the CDR3 is TGTGCCACCTCGAGAGGCAGGGCGACTGAAGCTTTCTTT.

The chain combines TRBV6-4 with TRBJ2-6; TRBD1 is a possible D gene (5 bases). Per the germline V gene, CDR1 is MRHNA and CDR2 is SNTAGT. The CDR3 is 16 residues long. V was trimmed by 5 bases and J by 0 bases, leaving 11 bases between them. CDR3 bases: TGTGCCAGCAGTCCCGAAGGACACTCTGGGGCCAACGTCCTGACTTTC. Amino acid sequence: CASSPEGHSGANVLTF.

The V call is TRBV6-1, the J call TRBJ2-5; D remains ambiguous. The CDR3 runs 12 residues. Trimming pared 4 bases from V and 5 bases from J, leaving 8 bases between. Germline CDR1 MNHNS, CDR2 SASEGT. The CDR3, as DNA: TGTGCCAGCAGTGCTAGTTGGGAGACCCAGTACTTC. Encoded protein: CASSASWETQYF.

The chain joins TRBV7-9 to TRBJ2-7, with D maybe TRBD1 (5 bases). The CDR3 spans 12 residues. The V gene's germline CDR1 is SEHNR and CDR2 FQNEAQ (reference sequence). V dropped 5 bases and J dropped 9 bases, with 14 bases sitting between them. CDR3 in amino acids: CASSQQGTLQYF. CDR3 sequence (DNA): TGTGCCAGCAGCCAGCAGGGCACCCTGCAGTACTTC.

V and J are TRBV2 and TRBJ2-1; 10 nucleotides agree with TRBD2. V shed 11 bases, J shed 10 bases, and the junction held 11 bases outside the gene matches. Germline V gene sequence: CDR1 SNHLY, CDR2 FYNNEI. This CDR3 is 13 amino acids long. Written as DNA, the CDR3 is TGTGCCGGAGGACTAGCGGAGAAAAGGGAGCAGTTCTTC. Amino acid sequence: CAGGLAEKREQFF.

Notes on this clone: A read error likely explains this, since a far larger clone differs by one base. Different DNA sequences within this sample yield the same CDR3. The V call is TRBV25-1, the J call TRBJ1-4, with D unresolved. The CDR3 is made up of 14 amino acids. Trimming took off 3 bases at V and 8 bases at J, with 13 bases between the two ends. Germline lookup yields CDR1 MGHDK and CDR2 SYGVNS. The CDR3 region has the DNA TGTGCCAGCAGTGATCCGGGTTTAAACGAAAAACTGTTTTTT. Translation: CASSDPGLNEKLFF. The whole variable domain, remainder taken from reference TRBV25-1 and TRBJ1-4, is EADIYQTPRYLVIGTGKKITLECSQTMGHDKMYWYQQDPGMELHLIHYSYGVNSTEKGDLSSESTVSRIRTEHFPLTLESARPSHTSQYLCASSDPGLNEKLFFGSGTQLSVL.

The chain uses TRBV9 and TRBJ2-6; the match to TRBD2 covers 7 bases. The junction had 10 bases not matched to a gene; V was cut back by 6 bases and J by 1 base. This CDR3 is 17 amino acids long. Germline CDR1 and CDR2: SGDLS and YYNGEE. CDR3 sequence reads: CASTREGVRSGANVLTF. DNA for the CDR3: TGTGCCAGCACTAGGGAGGGTGTAAGGTCTGGGGCCAACGTCCTGACTTTC.

The chain joins TRBV7-2 to TRBJ2-4; weak D call: TRBD1 (6 bases). The germline CDR1 and CDR2 sequences are SGHTA and FQGNSA. CDR3 length: 16 amino acids. V was shortened by 1 base and J by 9 bases, with 19 bases between the two germline ends. Here the CDR3 DNA reads TGTGCCAGCAGCTTAGACGGGACACGCTACTCTTTCATTCAGTACTTC. It specifies CASSLDGTRYSFIQYF.

The chain employs TRBV7-8 and TRBJ1-5; D possibly corresponds to TRBD1 (5 bases). V lost 1 base and J 4 bases, leaving 14 bases between the germline ends. The V gene's germline CDR1 is SGHVS and CDR2 FQNEAQ. The CDR3 length is 16 residues. The CDR3 nucleotides read TGTGCCAGCAGCTTAGGAGGGACGACGGGGAATCAGCCCCAGCATTTT. Protein product: CASSLGGTTGNQPQHF. Looking up the rest from reference TRBV7-8 and TRBJ1-5 gives the full variable domain: GAGVSQSPRYKVAKRGQDVALRCDPISGHVSLFWYQQALGQGPEFLTYFQNEAQLDKSGLPSDRFFAERPEGSVSTLKIQRTQQEDSAVYLCASSLGGTTGNQPQHFGDGTRLSIL.

The genes are TRBV7-2 and TRBJ1-2; D not certain. CDR1 and CDR2 (germline): SGHTA, FQGNSA. The V gene lost 5 bases and the J gene lost 6 bases, with 13 bases spanning the gap. There are 13 residues in the CDR3. The CDR3 spells CASSQTWLDGYTF. The DNA for the CDR3 is TGTGCCAGCAGCCAGACGTGGCTGGATGGCTACACCTTC.

The chain employs TRBV28 and TRBJ1-2, with TRBD1 as a possible D gene (6 bases). Germline V lookup: CDR1 MDHEN, CDR2 SYDVKM. The V end lost 8 bases, the J end lost 7 bases, and 14 bases lay between the germline ends. The CDR3 has 12 amino acids. The CDR3 nucleotides read TGTGCCAGCCATACAGGGATTGGTGGCTACACCTTC. Protein: CASHTGIGGYTF.